A selection of T cell receptor beta chains follows, all from one sample in a study of T cells in Graves' hyperthyroidism and ophthalmopathy. TCRdb recomputed calls from the multiplex PCR reads with MiXCR, one row per CDR3 protein. Of around 690,000 distinct CDR3 sequences listed, roughly 20% were seen once; the top ten hold roughly a third. The sequenced material came from blood. These receptor sequences come from a man aged 25 to 45 with Graves' ophthalmopathy. Both conserved end residues are part of each CDR3. D genes are given only for firm matches. The size of a clone is reported for some rows only, either as once, few or many, or as a class for expanded clones.

j_call: TRBJ1-1; clone_size: many; v_call: TRBV12-3/TRBV12-4; d_call: -; cdr3_aa: CASSFSDALGGTEAFF; cdr3_nt: TGTGCCAGCAGTTTTAGTGATGCCTTAGGGGGCACTGAAGCTTTCTTT
j_call: TRBJ2-7; clone_size: few; v_call: TRBV20-1; d_call: TRBD2; cdr3_aa: CSAEMTSGFSYEQYF; cdr3_nt: TGCAGTGCTGAAATGACTAGCGGCTTTTCCTACGAGCAGTACTTC
j_call: TRBJ2-1; clone_size: -; v_call: TRBV29-1; d_call: -; cdr3_aa: CSPRDSYNEQFF; cdr3_nt: TGCAGTCCTAGGGACTCCTACAATGAGCAGTTCTTC
j_call: TRBJ1-1; clone_size: many; v_call: TRBV5-1; d_call: -; cdr3_aa: CASSLANGVNTEAFF; cdr3_nt: TGCGCCAGCAGCTTGGCCAATGGGGTGAACACTGAAGCTTTCTTT
j_call: TRBJ2-5; clone_size: many; v_call: TRBV12-3/TRBV12-4; d_call: -; cdr3_aa: CASSPSKWETQYF; cdr3_nt: TGTGCCAGCAGTCCCTCTAAGTGGGAGACCCAGTACTTC
j_call: TRBJ2-7; clone_size: many; v_call: TRBV11-2; d_call: -; cdr3_aa: CASSLEQGGYYEQYF; cdr3_nt: TGTGCCAGCAGCTTAGAACAGGGCGGATACTACGAGCAGTACTTC
j_call: TRBJ2-5; clone_size: -; v_call: TRBV24-1; d_call: -; cdr3_aa: CATSAEGETQYF; cdr3_nt: TGTGCCACCAGTGCCGAAGGGGAGACCCAGTACTTC
j_call: TRBJ2-3; clone_size: few; v_call: TRBV20-1; d_call: TRBD2; cdr3_aa: CSAQGLAGVTDTQYF; cdr3_nt: TGCAGTGCTCAAGGACTAGCGGGAGTCACAGATACGCAGTATTTT
j_call: TRBJ2-1; clone_size: few; v_call: TRBV18; d_call: -; cdr3_aa: CASSRGIDGEQFF; cdr3_nt: TGTGCCAGCTCACGAGGCATAGATGGTGAGCAGTTCTTC
j_call: TRBJ2-3; clone_size: -; v_call: TRBV29-1; d_call: -; cdr3_aa: CSAAGTALSDTQYF; cdr3_nt: TGCAGCGCCGCCGGGACTGCACTATCAGATACGCAGTATTTT
j_call: TRBJ2-7; clone_size: -; v_call: TRBV18; d_call: -; cdr3_aa: CASSPGGGKSSYEQYF; cdr3_nt: TGTGCCAGCTCGCCCGGGGGCGGGAAGAGCTCCTACGAGCAGTACTTC
j_call: TRBJ1-1; clone_size: many; v_call: TRBV5-6; d_call: -; cdr3_aa: CASSSIGTSVTEAFF; cdr3_nt: TGTGCCAGCAGCTCGATCGGGACCTCGGTCACTGAAGCTTTCTTT
j_call: TRBJ2-7; clone_size: -; v_call: TRBV6-2/TRBV6-3; d_call: TRBD1; cdr3_aa: CASCPAPGTGTYEQYF; cdr3_nt: TGTGCCAGCTGTCCTGCTCCCGGGACAGGGACCTACGAGCAGTACTTC
j_call: TRBJ1-1; clone_size: many; v_call: TRBV28; d_call: -; cdr3_aa: CASSFALVGTEAFF; cdr3_nt: TGTGCCAGCAGTTTTGCCCTTGTGGGCACTGAAGCTTTCTTT
j_call: TRBJ2-3; clone_size: -; v_call: TRBV20-1; d_call: -; cdr3_aa: CSAESSGSDTQYF; cdr3_nt: TGCAGTGCCGAGTCGTCAGGGTCAGATACGCAGTATTTT
j_call: TRBJ1-5; clone_size: few; v_call: TRBV6-1; d_call: -; cdr3_aa: CASREGVVQPQHF; cdr3_nt: TGTGCCAGCAGAGAGGGGGTCGTTCAGCCCCAGCATTTT
j_call: TRBJ2-5; clone_size: many; v_call: TRBV13; d_call: TRBD2; cdr3_aa: CASSTSGGQETQYF; cdr3_nt: TGTGCCAGCAGCACTAGCGGGGGTCAAGAGACCCAGTACTTC
j_call: TRBJ1-6; clone_size: many; v_call: TRBV7-2; d_call: TRBD1; cdr3_aa: CASSPRGQGGSPLHF; cdr3_nt: TGTGCCAGCAGCCCGAGGGGACAGGGAGGATCACCCCTCCACTTT
j_call: TRBJ2-7; clone_size: -; v_call: TRBV11-2; d_call: TRBD1; cdr3_aa: CASSTYPTSQGQASYEQYF; cdr3_nt: TGTGCCAGCAGCACATACCCCACTTCGCAGGGACAGGCCTCCTACGAGCAGTACTTC
j_call: TRBJ2-1; clone_size: few; v_call: TRBV4-2; d_call: TRBD1; cdr3_aa: CASSQGGQSSGQFF; cdr3_nt: TGTGCCAGCAGCCAAGGGGGACAGTCCTCGGGGCAGTTCTTC
j_call: TRBJ2-4; clone_size: few; v_call: TRBV7-2; d_call: -; cdr3_aa: CASSAGGSLAKNIQYF; cdr3_nt: TGTGCCAGCTCTGCCGGGGGAAGCCTAGCCAAAAACATTCAGTACTTC
j_call: TRBJ2-5; clone_size: many; v_call: TRBV5-6; d_call: -; cdr3_aa: CASSFRRGAFGETQYF; cdr3_nt: TGTGCCAGCAGCTTCCGTAGGGGCGCATTCGGGGAGACCCAGTACTTC
j_call: TRBJ2-1; clone_size: -; v_call: TRBV10-1; d_call: TRBD2; cdr3_aa: CASSDGASGRNEQFF; cdr3_nt: TGCGCCAGCAGTGATGGGGCTAGCGGGAGAAATGAGCAGTTCTTC
j_call: TRBJ1-1; clone_size: -; v_call: TRBV30; d_call: -; cdr3_aa: CAWSVQLGTEAFF; cdr3_nt: TGTGCCTGGAGTGTACAGCTGGGGACTGAAGCTTTCTTT
j_call: TRBJ2-7; clone_size: -; v_call: TRBV15; d_call: -; cdr3_aa: CATSRDTRRLTYEQYF; cdr3_nt: TGTGCCACCAGCCGGGACACGCGACGGTTGACCTACGAGCAGTACTTC
j_call: TRBJ2-7; clone_size: -; v_call: TRBV20-1; d_call: -; cdr3_aa: CSAIRWGGTYEQYF; cdr3_nt: TGCAGTGCAATCCGGTGGGGGGGCACCTACGAGCAGTACTTC
j_call: TRBJ1-6; clone_size: -; v_call: TRBV13; d_call: -; cdr3_aa: CASSLGTSYNSPLHF; cdr3_nt: TGTGCCAGCAGCTTGGGGACGTCCTATAATTCACCCCTCCACTTT
j_call: TRBJ2-1; clone_size: -; v_call: TRBV5-1; d_call: -; cdr3_aa: CASSLAGAGPVYNEQFF; cdr3_nt: TGCGCCAGCAGCTTGGCCGGGGCGGGGCCTGTCTACAATGAGCAGTTCTTC
j_call: TRBJ2-3; clone_size: many; v_call: TRBV5-8; d_call: TRBD1; cdr3_aa: CASSLAGQGLDTQYF; cdr3_nt: TGTGCCAGCAGCTTGGCGGGACAGGGACTGGATACGCAGTATTTT
j_call: TRBJ2-1; clone_size: -; v_call: TRBV27; d_call: TRBD2; cdr3_aa: CASSSYRIAGEGYNEQFF; cdr3_nt: TGTGCCAGCAGTTCCTATAGAATAGCGGGAGAGGGTTACAATGAGCAGTTCTTC
j_call: TRBJ2-4; clone_size: -; v_call: TRBV25-1; d_call: -; cdr3_aa: CASRDSGAKNIQYF; cdr3_nt: TGTGCCAGCAGGGATTCAGGGGCCAAAAACATTCAGTACTTC
j_call: TRBJ1-1; clone_size: many; v_call: TRBV6-1; d_call: -; cdr3_aa: CASTSDGKGTEAFF; cdr3_nt: TGTGCCAGCACCTCAGACGGCAAAGGGACTGAAGCTTTCTTT
j_call: TRBJ2-5; clone_size: few; v_call: TRBV5-1; d_call: TRBD2; cdr3_aa: CASSLVTSGKETQYF; cdr3_nt: TGCGCCAGCAGCTTGGTAACTAGCGGGAAGGAGACCCAGTACTTC
j_call: TRBJ2-5; clone_size: -; v_call: TRBV6-2/TRBV6-3; d_call: TRBD1; cdr3_aa: CASSWTGGRETQYF; cdr3_nt: TGTGCCAGCAGTTGGACAGGGGGCCGGGAGACCCAGTACTTC
j_call: TRBJ2-5; clone_size: many; v_call: TRBV12-3/TRBV12-4; d_call: -; cdr3_aa: CASSFRAYQQETQYF; cdr3_nt: TGTGCCAGCAGTTTTAGGGCCTATCAGCAAGAGACCCAGTACTTC
j_call: TRBJ2-3; clone_size: -; v_call: TRBV11-1; d_call: -; cdr3_aa: CASSLVQGGLAGTDTQYF; cdr3_nt: TGTGCCAGCAGCTTAGTCCAAGGGGGGCTAGCGGGCACAGATACGCAGTATTTT
j_call: TRBJ2-5; clone_size: few; v_call: TRBV7-9; d_call: -; cdr3_aa: CASSLGGPETQYF; cdr3_nt: TGTGCCAGCAGTCTTGGGGGGCCAGAGACCCAGTACTTC
j_call: TRBJ2-7; clone_size: many; v_call: TRBV28; d_call: TRBD1; cdr3_aa: CASRRQGLTYEQYF; cdr3_nt: TGTGCCAGCAGGCGACAGGGGCTAACCTACGAGCAGTACTTC
j_call: TRBJ2-1; clone_size: few; v_call: TRBV20-1; d_call: TRBD2; cdr3_aa: CSAKTGTSVSNEQFF; cdr3_nt: TGCAGTGCAAAAACCGGGACTAGCGTAAGCAATGAGCAGTTCTTC
j_call: TRBJ2-7; clone_size: few; v_call: TRBV28; d_call: TRBD2; cdr3_aa: CASSRVLGGAGSYEQYF; cdr3_nt: TGTGCCAGCAGTCGCGTCCTCGGGGGGGCCGGTAGCTACGAGCAGTACTTC
j_call: TRBJ2-2; clone_size: few; v_call: TRBV29-1; d_call: -; cdr3_aa: CSALDGMGGHTGELFF; cdr3_nt: TGCAGCGCTCTAGACGGCATGGGGGGACACACCGGGGAGCTGTTTTTT
j_call: TRBJ1-5; clone_size: many; v_call: TRBV2; d_call: -; cdr3_aa: CASSVPSGGARQPQHF; cdr3_nt: TGTGCCAGCAGTGTGCCCTCGGGGGGCGCAAGGCAGCCCCAGCATTTT
j_call: TRBJ2-1; clone_size: -; v_call: TRBV7-9; d_call: -; cdr3_aa: CASSPTEASALSNEQFF; cdr3_nt: TGTGCCAGCAGCCCCACCGAGGCTAGCGCCTTGAGCAATGAGCAGTTCTTC
j_call: TRBJ1-1; clone_size: many; v_call: TRBV27; d_call: -; cdr3_aa: CASSLGRIGRREAFF; cdr3_nt: TGTGCCAGCAGCCTCGGCCGTATCGGACGCCGCGAAGCTTTCTTT
j_call: TRBJ2-1; clone_size: -; v_call: TRBV29-1; d_call: -; cdr3_aa: CSVVANNEQFF; cdr3_nt: TGCAGCGTTGTCGCCAACAATGAGCAGTTCTTC
j_call: TRBJ1-1; clone_size: many; v_call: TRBV5-1; d_call: -; cdr3_aa: CASSLTVSGGTEAFF; cdr3_nt: TGCGCCAGCAGCTTGACTGTCAGCGGGGGCACTGAAGCTTTCTTT
j_call: TRBJ2-1; clone_size: -; v_call: TRBV7-9; d_call: TRBD2; cdr3_aa: CASSVLAGGGDEQSF; cdr3_nt: TGTGCCAGCAGCGTACTAGCGGGAGGAGGCGATGAGCAGTCCTTC
j_call: TRBJ2-3; clone_size: few; v_call: TRBV6-2/TRBV6-3; d_call: TRBD2; cdr3_aa: CASSYFSGRDTQYF; cdr3_nt: TGTGCCAGCAGTTATTTTAGCGGGAGGGATACGCAGTATTTT
j_call: TRBJ1-6; clone_size: -; v_call: TRBV9; d_call: -; cdr3_aa: CASSPKREGNSPLHF; cdr3_nt: TGTGCCAGCAGCCCGAAGAGGGAAGGCAATTCACCCCTCCACTTT
j_call: TRBJ2-1; clone_size: few; v_call: TRBV3-1; d_call: -; cdr3_aa: CASSLLLGGPDNEQFF; cdr3_nt: TGTGCCAGCAGCCTCCTCCTTGGAGGGCCCGACAATGAGCAGTTCTTC
j_call: TRBJ2-7; clone_size: few; v_call: TRBV7-2; d_call: TRBD2; cdr3_aa: CASSRPGLAEGGPPGPYEQYF; cdr3_nt: TGTGCCAGCAGCCGTCCGGGACTAGCGGAGGGGGGCCCCCCTGGGCCCTACGAGCAGTACTTC
j_call: TRBJ1-2; clone_size: many; v_call: TRBV7-2; d_call: -; cdr3_aa: CASSLPQDNYGYTF; cdr3_nt: TGTGCCAGCAGCTTACCCCAAGATAACTATGGCTACACCTTC
j_call: TRBJ2-5; clone_size: few; v_call: TRBV28; d_call: TRBD2; cdr3_aa: CASTPEVREVQETQYF; cdr3_nt: TGTGCCAGCACCCCCGAGGTGCGGGAGGTTCAGGAGACCCAGTACTTC
j_call: TRBJ2-7; clone_size: many; v_call: TRBV13; d_call: -; cdr3_aa: CASSLKGRFYEQYF; cdr3_nt: TGTGCCAGCAGCTTAAAGGGCAGATTCTACGAGCAGTACTTC